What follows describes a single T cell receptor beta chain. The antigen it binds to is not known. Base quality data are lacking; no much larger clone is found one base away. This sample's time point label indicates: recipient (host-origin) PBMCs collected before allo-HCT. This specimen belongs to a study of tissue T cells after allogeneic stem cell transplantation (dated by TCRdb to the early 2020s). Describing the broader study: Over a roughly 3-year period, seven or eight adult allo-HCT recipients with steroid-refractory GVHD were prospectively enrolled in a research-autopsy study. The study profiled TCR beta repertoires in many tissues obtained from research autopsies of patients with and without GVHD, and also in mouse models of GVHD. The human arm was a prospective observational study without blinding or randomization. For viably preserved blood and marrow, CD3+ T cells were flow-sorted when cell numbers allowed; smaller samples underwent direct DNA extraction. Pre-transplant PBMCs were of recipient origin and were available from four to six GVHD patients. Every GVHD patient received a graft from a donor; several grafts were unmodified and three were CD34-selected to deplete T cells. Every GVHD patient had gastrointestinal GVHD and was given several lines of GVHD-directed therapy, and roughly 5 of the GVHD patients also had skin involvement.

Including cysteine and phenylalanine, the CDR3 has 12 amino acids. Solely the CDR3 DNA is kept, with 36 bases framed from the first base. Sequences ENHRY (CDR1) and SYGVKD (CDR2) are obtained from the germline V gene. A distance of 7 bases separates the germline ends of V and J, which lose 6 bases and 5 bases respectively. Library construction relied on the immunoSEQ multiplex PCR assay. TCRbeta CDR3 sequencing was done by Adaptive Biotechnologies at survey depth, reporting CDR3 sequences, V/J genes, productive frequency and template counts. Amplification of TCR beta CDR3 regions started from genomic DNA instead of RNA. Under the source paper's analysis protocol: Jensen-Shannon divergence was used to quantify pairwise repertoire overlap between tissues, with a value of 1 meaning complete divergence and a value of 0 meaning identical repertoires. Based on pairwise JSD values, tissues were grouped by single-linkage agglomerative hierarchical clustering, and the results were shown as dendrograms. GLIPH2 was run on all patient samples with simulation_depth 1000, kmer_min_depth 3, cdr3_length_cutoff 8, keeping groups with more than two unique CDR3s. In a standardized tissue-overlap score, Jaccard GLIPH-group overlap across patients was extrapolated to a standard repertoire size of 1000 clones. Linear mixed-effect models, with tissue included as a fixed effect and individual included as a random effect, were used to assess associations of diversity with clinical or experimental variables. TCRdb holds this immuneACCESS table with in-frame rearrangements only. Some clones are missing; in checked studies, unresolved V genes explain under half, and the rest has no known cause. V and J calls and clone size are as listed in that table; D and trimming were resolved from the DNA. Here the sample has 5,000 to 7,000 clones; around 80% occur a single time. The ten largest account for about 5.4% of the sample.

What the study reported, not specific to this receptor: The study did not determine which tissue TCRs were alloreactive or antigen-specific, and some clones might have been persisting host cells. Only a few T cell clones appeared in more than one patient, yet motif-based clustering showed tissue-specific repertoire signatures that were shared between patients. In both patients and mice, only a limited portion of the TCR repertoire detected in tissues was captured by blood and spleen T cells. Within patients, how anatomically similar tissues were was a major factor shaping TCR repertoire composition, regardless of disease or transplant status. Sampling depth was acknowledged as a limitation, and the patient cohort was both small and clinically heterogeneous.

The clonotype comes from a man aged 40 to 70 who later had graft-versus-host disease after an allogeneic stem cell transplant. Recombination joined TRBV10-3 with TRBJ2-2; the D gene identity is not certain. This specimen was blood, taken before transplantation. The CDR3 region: CAIRPPTGELFF. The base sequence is TGTGCCATCAGACCCCCTACCGGGGAGCTGTTTTTT.